This entry lists 24 T cell receptor beta chains sequenced from one sample in a study of T cells in women clearing cervical HPV infection. Data came from immunoSEQ multiplex PCR; TCRdb stores just in-frame clones and leaves some out. The specimen's table records some 20,000 clones. What was sequenced was blood buffy coat. These receptors came from a woman between 18 and 75 years old with a cervical HPV16 infection that either progressed to CIN3+ or cleared (not recorded which).

A note on this clone: The junction does not match germline at one end; this may be a read error. The read terminates 3 residues before the CDR3 end, so the remaining end is supplied by the germline J gene. This chain links TRBV5-1 with TRBJ2-3; 8 bases fit TRBD1. The CDR3 has 18 amino acids. CDR1 is SGHRS, CDR2 YFSETQ, per germline. The sequenced part of the CDR3 DNA is TGCGCCAGCAGCTTGCGGGGACAGGCGCGACGTGGGCCAGAGACG. This sequence encodes CASSLRGQARRGPET. The CDR3 in its entirety is CASSLRGQARRGPETQYF.

As concerns this clone: The read ends 3 residues shy of where the CDR3 ends; the end is completed using the germline J gene. This chain connects TRBV4-2 to TRBJ2-3, with 9 bases fitting TRBD1. The J segment lost 8 bases and the V segment lost 4 bases, leaving 10 bases of the junction unmatched. Per germline, CDR1 LGHNA and CDR2 YNFKEQ. This CDR3 has 15 amino acids. The chain's CDR3 is CASSLPGQGSGTQYF. Partial CDR3 DNA: TGTGCCAGCAGCCTACCCGGACAGGGGTCAGGTACG.

Worth noting for this clone: The CDR3 end lies 3 residues beyond the end of the read and is filled in from the germline J gene. This chain connects TRBV5-1 to TRBJ2-7, with a weak D call TRBD1 (5 bases). Per the germline V gene, CDR1 is SGHRS and CDR2 is YFSETQ. Trimming removed 0 bases from V and 1 base from J, with 11 bases in between. This CDR3 has 15 amino acids. CDR3 amino acids: CASSLESGRSYEQYF. Partial CDR3 DNA: TGCGCCAGCAGCTTGGAATCAGGGCGATCCTACGAG. Full variable domain (outside the CDR3, taken from reference TRBV5-1 and TRBJ2-7): KAGVTQTPRYLIKTRGQQVTLSCSPISGHRSVSWYQQTPGQGLQFLFEYFSETQRNKGNFPGRFSGRQFSNSRSEMNVSTLELGDSALYLCASSLESGRSYEQYFGPGTRLTVT.

Worth noting for this clone: The read ends 3 residues before the CDR3 terminus; that terminus is restored from the germline J gene. The chain joins TRBV28 to TRBJ2-1; perhaps TRBD2 as D (5 bases). CDR1 and CDR2 (germline): MDHEN, SYDVKM. The V and J ends lost 3 bases and 3 bases respectively, with 9 bases between them. This CDR3 comprises 14 residues. The sequenced CDR3 bases are TGTGCCAGCAGTTTTTCCGGGGACTACAATGAG. It is translated as CASSFSGDYNE. The CDR3 as a whole reads CASSFSGDYNEQFF.

Worth noting for this clone: The CDR3 end is not reached by the read, which stops 3 residues before it; the germline J gene fills it in. The chain employs TRBV20-1 and TRBJ2-3; a possible D gene is TRBD1 (6 bases). The CDR3 has 15 amino acids. Germline loops: CDR1 DFQATT, CDR2 SNEGSKA (reference sequence). The V end lost 3 bases, the J end lost 0 bases, and 13 bases lay between the germline ends. The CDR3 protein is CSASGWGRSTDTQYF. The covered CDR3 bases are TGCAGTGCTAGCGGGTGGGGGCGAAGCACAGATACG.

In the case of this clone: The DNA ends 3 residues before the CDR3 does, and the rest of the CDR3 is filled in from the germline J gene. The J gene is TRBJ2-7, the V gene TRBV6-1; 7 bases line up with TRBD1. V gave up 5 bases and J gave up 3 bases; unmatched junction bases: 4. The CDR3 runs to 13 residues. In germline, CDR1 is MNHNS, CDR2 SASEGT. CDR3 amino acids: CASSKGTVYEQYF. The DNA read from the CDR3 is TGTGCCAGCAGTAAAGGGACAGTCTACGAG.

Points on this clone: Read data end 3 residues before the CDR3 end; the end is taken from the germline J gene. The chain links TRBV7-3 to TRBJ2-1, with TRBD2 identical over 13 bases. The CDR3 has 14 amino acids. The germline CDR1 and CDR2 sequences are SGHTA and FQGTGA. With 7 bases clipped from V and 8 bases from J, the junction kept 5 bases outside the gene matches. The CDR3: CASKRLAGGDEQFF. CDR3 DNA (partial): TGTGCCAGCAAACGACTAGCGGGGGGCGATGAG.

On this clone itself: Read sequence stops 3 residues before the CDR3 end, and the germline J gene provides the missing end. V is TRBV5-1 and J is TRBJ2-1; TRBD2 aligns across 9 bases. The J segment lost 9 bases and the V segment lost 0 bases, leaving 4 bases of the junction unmatched. The germline V gene encodes CDR1 SGHRS and CDR2 YFSETQ. The CDR3 loop spans 14 amino acids. The sequenced CDR3 bases are TGCGCCAGCAGCTTGGGGACTAGCGAGGGTGAG. Encoded protein: CASSLGTSEGE. The whole CDR3 sequence is CASSLGTSEGEQFF.

Details on this clone: Read sequence stops 3 residues before the CDR3 end, and the germline J gene provides the missing end. J is TRBJ2-3 and V is TRBV2; 8 positions match TRBD2. There are 15 residues in the CDR3. Germline assignment: CDR1 SNHLY and CDR2 FYNNEI. CDR3 loop: CASSSGRGARGAQYF. Partial CDR3 DNA: TGTGCCAGCTCCTCTGGGCGGGGGGCCCGAGGTGCG.

As concerns this clone: The read halts 3 residues ahead of the CDR3 end, with the missing end drawn from the germline J gene. The gene calls are TRBV7-9 and TRBJ2-5; tentative D call: TRBD2 (5 bases). The CDR3 consists of 13 residues. With 5 bases removed from V and 4 bases from J, the gap between germline ends came to 11 bases. Germline CDR1 and CDR2: SEHNR and FQNEAQ (reference sequence). Incomplete CDR3 DNA: TGTGCCAGCAGCGTGCCTCGGGGAGAGACC. It encodes CASSVPRGET. The CDR3 reads in full as CASSVPRGETQYF.

With respect to this clone: The read halts 3 residues ahead of the CDR3 end, with the missing end drawn from the germline J gene. V usage is TRBV19 and J usage is TRBJ2-3; TRBD1 might be the D (5 bases). The length of the CDR3 is 15 residues. Germline CDR1 reads LNHDA; CDR2 reads SQIVND (reference sequence). Between the trimmed V and J ends, which lost 1 base and 2 bases, there was a span of 10 bases. The CDR3 reads CASSIADRNTDTQYF. The DNA read from the CDR3 is TGTGCCAGTAGTATAGCAGACAGAAACACAGATACG.

Points on this clone: The CDR3 extends 3 residues past the end of the read, so its final part is completed from the germline J gene. The chain is built from TRBV18 and TRBJ1-4; tentative D call: TRBD1 (5 bases). CDR3 size: 15 residues. The germline V gene has CDR1 KGHSH and CDR2 LQKENI. Incomplete CDR3 DNA: TGTGCCAGCTCACCACCTAGCTCTGGGGCCAACGTA. Translating it yields CASSPPSSGANV. The CDR3 in its entirety is CASSPPSSGANVLFF.

Details on this clone: Coverage ceases 3 residues before the CDR3 finishes, and the germline J gene fills in the end. V and J are TRBV5-1 and TRBJ2-1; 16 bases align to TRBD2. CDR3 length equals 17 residues. With V trimmed by 4 bases and J by 4 bases, 5 bases remained unmatched. Looked up from germline, CDR1 is SGHRS and CDR2 is YFSETQ. The CDR3 DNA, read in part, is TGCGCCAGCAGCCCGGGACTAGCGGGGGGGAATTACAATGAG. Its protein product is CASSPGLAGGNYNE. The whole CDR3 is CASSPGLAGGNYNEQFF.

The CDR3 bases that were read are TGCGCCAGCAGCGCCGGACTCCCCGCGAACACCGGGGAG. As protein: CASSAGLPANTGE. The whole CDR3 protein is CASSAGLPANTGELFF. The chain joins TRBV5-1 to TRBJ2-2; D is perhaps TRBD2 (5 bases). The CDR3 extends 3 residues past the end of the read, so its final part is completed from the germline J gene. CDR1 is SGHRS, CDR2 YFSETQ, per germline. The V and J ends lost 4 bases and 0 bases respectively, with 13 bases between them. CDR3 length: 16 amino acids.

The CDR3 reads CASRPGRAMTGPGETQYF. Partial CDR3 DNA: TGTGCCAGTAGACCCGGGAGGGCCATGACAGGGCCCGGGGAGACC. The J gene is TRBJ2-5, the V gene TRBV19; the D gene is possibly TRBD2 (8 bases). The CDR3 extends 3 residues past the end of the read, so its final part is completed from the germline J gene. CDR3 length: 18 amino acids. Germline lookup yields CDR1 LNHDA and CDR2 SQIVND (reference sequence). V was trimmed by 6 bases and J by 5 bases, leaving 28 bases between them. The whole variable domain, filled in from reference TRBV19 and TRBJ2-5, reads DGGITQSPKYLFRKEGQNVTLSCEQNLNHDAMYWYRQDPGQGLRLIYYSQIVNDFQKGDIAEGYSVSREKKESFPLTVTSAQKNPTAFYLCASRPGRAMTGPGETQYFGPGTRLLVL.

On this clone: The read comes to an end 3 residues before the CDR3 does, leaving the germline J gene to fill in the end. The rearrangement joins TRBV20-1 to TRBJ1-5; 11 bases are shared with TRBD1. J gave up 6 bases and V 6 bases, and 1 base lay outside the gene matches. The CDR3 consists of 12 residues. Germline V gives CDR1 DFQATT, CDR2 SNEGSKA (reference sequence). The DNA read from the CDR3 is TGCAGTGCAGGGACAGGGGGTCAGCCC. Encoded protein: CSAGTGGQP. The full CDR3 is CSAGTGGQPQHF.

With respect to this clone: The read halts 3 residues ahead of the CDR3 end, with the missing end drawn from the germline J gene. The chain joins TRBV7-2 to TRBJ2-3; D possibly corresponds to TRBD2 (5 bases). This CDR3 spans 12 amino acids. Looked up from germline, CDR1 is SGHTA and CDR2 is FQGNSA. V lost 4 bases and J lost 6, with 8 bases in between. CDR3 DNA, as far as it was read: TGTGCCAGCAGCTGGACTTCCGATACG. Its protein product is CASSWTSDT. Given in full, the CDR3 is CASSWTSDTQYF.

A note on this clone: The read ends 3 residues shy of where the CDR3 ends; the end is completed using the germline J gene. The rearrangement joins TRBV5-1 to TRBJ2-5, with TRBD2 matching 10 bases. Germline V gene sequence: CDR1 SGHRS, CDR2 YFSETQ. This CDR3 is built from 17 residues. The V gene end was trimmed by 2 bases and the J gene end by 6 bases; junction bases not matched to a gene: 13. CDR3 sequence reads: CASSLGLAGAGHQTQYF. The sequenced part of the CDR3 DNA is TGCGCCAGCAGCTTAGGGCTAGCGGGGGCCGGCCACCAGACC.

Comment on this clone: The CDR3 end lies 3 residues beyond the end of the read and is filled in from the germline J gene. V usage is TRBV20-1 and J usage is TRBJ2-5; 10 bases map to TRBD2. The CDR3 is made up of 14 amino acids. The V segment lost 0 bases and the J segment 3 bases; nucleotides outside the gene matches: 1. CDR1 is DFQATT, CDR2 SNEGSKA, per germline (reference sequence). The covered CDR3 bases are TGCAGTGCTAGAGACCTAGCGGGGGAAGAGACC. Protein: CSARDLAGEET. The full CDR3 is CSARDLAGEETQYF.

This clone is deemed medium-sized by its frequency. From the germline J gene comes the end of the CDR3, since the read stops 3 residues before it. The chain employs TRBV14 and TRBJ2-7, with 11 bases that match TRBD1. The CDR3 length is 15 residues. V was pared by 2 bases and J by 3 bases, with 3 bases of the junction left unmatched. Germline CDR1 is SGHDN and CDR2 is FVKESK. The CDR3 sequence is CASSQLGQGGYEQYF. The sequenced CDR3 bases are TGTGCCAGCAGCCAACTGGGACAGGGGGGCTACGAG. Full variable domain (rest looked up from reference TRBV14 and TRBJ2-7): EAGVTQFPSHSVIEKGQTVTLRCDPISGHDNLYWYRRVMGKEIKFLLHFVKESKQDESGMPNNRFLAERTGGTYSTLKVQPAELEDSGVYFCASSQLGQGGYEQYFGPGTRLTVT.

Remarks on this clone: The read falls 3 residues short of the CDR3 end, and the missing part is taken from the germline J gene. This chain uses TRBV28 with TRBJ1-4; D remains unclear. This CDR3 spans 16 amino acids. The germline CDR1 and CDR2 sequences are MDHEN and SYDVKM. V was pared by 3 bases and J by 4 bases, with 15 bases between. This CDR3 reads CASSLDAGSGNEKLFF. The DNA read from the CDR3 is TGTGCCAGCAGTTTGGACGCGGGGTCCGGTAATGAAAAA.

A word on this clone: The CDR3 end is not reached by the read, which stops 3 residues before it; the germline J gene fills it in. The rearrangement links TRBV19 to TRBJ2-5, with 7 bases that match TRBD1. Trimming at V came to 5 bases and at J to 2 bases, leaving 8 bases not matched to a gene. CDR1 is LNHDA and CDR2 is SQIVND in the germline V gene (reference sequence). This CDR3 has 15 amino acids. CDR3 residues: CASSPNRGRQETQYF. The part of the CDR3 DNA that was read is TGTGCCAGTAGTCCTAACAGGGGTAGACAAGAGACC.

On this clone: The CDR3 end falls 3 residues outside the read, so it is completed with the germline J gene. The chain links TRBV20-1 to TRBJ1-2; 12 nucleotides line up with TRBD1. Germline V gene sequence: CDR1 DFQATT, CDR2 SNEGSKA (reference sequence). The CDR3 is 14 amino acids. Here the CDR3 reads CSARPGTGGGGYTF. CDR3 bases read: TGCAGTGCTAGACCAGGGACAGGGGGCGGCGGC.

As concerns this clone: The CDR3 goes on 3 residues after the read ends, and that part is filled in from the germline J gene. The rearrangement links TRBV6-2 or TRBV6-3 to TRBJ1-2, with TRBD1 as a possible D gene (5 bases). Germline V gene lookup returns CDR1 MNHEY and CDR2 SVGEGT. The CDR3 covers 11 residues. CDR3 in amino acids: CASTGYNDYTF. CDR3 DNA, as far as it was read: TGTGCCAGCACAGGGTACAATGAC.